The 21 T cell receptor beta chains below all came from one sample that was sequenced in a study of blood T cell repertoires in COVID-19. Assay used: immunoSEQ multiplex PCR; TCRdb lists only in-frame clones, some missing. The sample lists 200,000 to 250,000 clones; about 88% were seen once. The sequencing input was peripheral blood. The receptors come from a woman aged 55-69 years with acute or convalescent COVID-19.

V is TRBV5-4 and J is TRBJ2-6; D might be TRBD1 (5 bases). V was clipped by 2 bases and J by 1 base, with 16 bases between them. The CDR3 runs 18 residues. Germline assignment: CDR1 SGHNT and CDR2 YYREEE (reference sequence). The CDR3 region is CASSFGHPVSSGANVLTF. In DNA form, the CDR3 reads TGTGCCAGCAGCTTCGGACATCCCGTCAGTTCTGGGGCCAACGTCCTGACTTTC.

V gene TRBV25-1 combines with J gene TRBJ1-1; possible D gene TRBD1, 5 bases. V shed 3 bases and J shed 1 base, with 9 bases lying between them. The CDR3 totals 14 residues. The germline V gene has CDR1 MGHDK and CDR2 SYGVNS. The CDR3 region is CASSEAGKNTEAFF. The CDR3 nucleotides read TGTGCCAGCAGTGAGGCAGGGAAGAACACTGAAGCTTTCTTT.

Concerning this clone itself: Other nucleotide sequences in the sample specify the same CDR3. The J gene is TRBJ1-4, the V gene TRBV6-5; 8 nucleotides align to TRBD1. Germline loops: CDR1 MNHEY, CDR2 SVGAGI. Trimming removed 6 bases from V and 2 bases from J; junction bases left unmatched: 5. The CDR3 has 15 residues. The CDR3 bases are TGTGCCAGCAGCCAGAGACAGGGGACTAATGAAAAACTGTTTTTT. Protein sequence: CASSQRQGTNEKLFF.

The chain employs TRBV29-1 and TRBJ2-5; D call uncertain. The CDR3 loop spans 11 amino acids. CDR1 is SQVTM and CDR2 is ANQGSEA in the germline V gene. Deletions cut 1 base from V and 5 bases from J, with 5 bases between. The CDR3 region has the DNA TGCAGCGTTGAAGCCGAGGAGACCCAGTACTTC. Protein product: CSVEAEETQYF.

The rearrangement uses TRBV6-6 and TRBJ1-2; 10 bases are shared with TRBD1. The CDR3 length is 15 residues. The V gene's germline CDR1 is MNHNY and CDR2 SVGAGI (reference sequence). J gave up 4 bases and V 7 bases, and 9 bases lay outside the gene matches. The CDR3 nucleotides are TGTGCCAGCACCCCCCGGAGGACAGGGGGCTATGGCTACACCTTC. It is translated as CASTPRRTGGYGYTF.

The V and J genes are TRBV7-9 and TRBJ1-1; D not certain. Germline lookup yields CDR1 SEHNR and CDR2 FQNEAQ (reference sequence). This CDR3 region has 13 residues. Trimming pared 2 bases from V and 4 bases from J, leaving 8 bases between. The CDR3 DNA is TGTGCCAGCAGCTTAACGGGATCCACTGAAGCTTTCTTT. This translates into CASSLTGSTEAFF.

This clone appeared a single time. The chain has TRBV5-4 and TRBJ2-4; a possible D gene is TRBD1 (6 bases). Looked up from germline, CDR1 is SGHNT and CDR2 is YYREEE (reference sequence). The ends were cut back, 0 bases at V and 8 bases at J, with 12 bases in the middle. This CDR3 region has 14 residues. CDR3 nucleotides: TGTGCCAGCAGCTTGGCAGGGGTCGCCCACATTCAGTACTTC. Amino acids: CASSLAGVAHIQYF. The full variable domain, in which reference TRBV5-4 and TRBJ2-4 provide the parts outside the CDR3, is ETGVTQSPTHLIKTRGQQVTLRCSSQSGHNTVSWYQQALGQGPQFIFQYYREEENGRGNFPPRFSGLQFPNYSSELNVNALELDDSALYLCASSLAGVAHIQYFGAGTRLSVL.

The CDR3 loop is CASSPLSGGDYGYTF. The DNA for the CDR3 is TGCGCCAGCAGCCCCCTTTCAGGGGGAGACTATGGCTACACCTTC. V usage is TRBV5-1 and J usage is TRBJ1-2; 7 positions agree with TRBD1. The CDR3 totals 15 residues. Per germline, CDR1 SGHRS and CDR2 YFSETQ. The V gene end was trimmed by 4 bases and the J gene end by 3 bases; junction bases not matched to a gene: 9. Full variable domain (remainder filled in from reference TRBV5-1 and TRBJ1-2): KAGVTQTPRYLIKTRGQQVTLSCSPISGHRSVSWYQQTPGQGLQFLFEYFSETQRNKGNFPGRFSGRQFSNSRSEMNVSTLELGDSALYLCASSPLSGGDYGYTFGSGTRLTVV.

The rearrangement joins TRBV11-3 to TRBJ1-1; TRBD1 matches 9 bases. V lost 5 bases and J lost 5; bases outside the gene matches: 6. The CDR3 has 14 residues. CDR1 is SGHNT and CDR2 is YENEEA in the germline V gene. The CDR3: CASSPGQGRTEAFF. The DNA for the CDR3 is TGTGCCAGCAGCCCTGGACAGGGGAGAACTGAAGCTTTCTTT.

In its sample, this clone was seen once. This chain joins TRBV11-2 and TRBJ2-1, with 9 bases identical to TRBD2. Germline values: CDR1 SGHAT, CDR2 FQNNGV. V trimming: 0 bases; J trimming: 4 bases; junction bases outside the gene matches: 1. This CDR3 spans 15 amino acids. The CDR3 DNA sequence: TGTGCCAGCAGCTTAGAGCGGGGGGGTTACAATGAGCAGTTCTTC. Protein: CASSLERGGYNEQFF.

The J gene is TRBJ1-6, the V gene TRBV28, with 8 bases aligning to TRBD1. Trimming removed 10 bases from V and 10 bases from J; junction bases left unmatched: 6. In germline, CDR1 is MDHEN, CDR2 SYDVKM. CDR3 length equals 12 residues. CDR3 region: CATVRGHSPLHF. The CDR3 DNA follows: TGTGCCACCGTCAGGGGGCACTCACCCCTCCACTTT.

This clone was counted once. J is TRBJ1-4 and V is TRBV7-8; possibly TRBD1 for D (5 bases). V lost 1 base and J lost 8, with 11 bases in between. Germline V gene sequence: CDR1 SGHVS, CDR2 FQNEAQ. The CDR3 runs 14 residues. The CDR3 loop reads CASSLGRAGEKLFF. In DNA, the CDR3 is TGTGCCAGCAGCTTAGGCAGGGCGGGAGAAAAACTGTTTTTT.

This clone was seen only a few times. V gene TRBV18 combines with J gene TRBJ1-1; TRBD1 matches 8 bases. CDR1 and CDR2 from the germline V gene are KGHSH and LQKENI. Trimming cost V 0 bases and J 2 bases; bases outside gene matches: 5. The CDR3 covers 16 residues. In nucleotides, the CDR3 is TGTGCCAGCTCACCACCAATAGCAGGGGGCAACACTGAAGCTTTCTTT. It yields the protein CASSPPIAGGNTEAFF.

The CDR3 nucleotides read TGTGCCAGCCCCACATTCAAGTATGGCTACACCTTC. It encodes CASPTFKYGYTF. The chain joins TRBV6-4 to TRBJ1-2; D remains unclear. Germline V gives CDR1 MRHNA, CDR2 SNTAGT. This CDR3 region has 12 residues. Trimming stripped 8 bases from V and 5 bases from J, with 12 bases between.

The gene calls are TRBV6-1 and TRBJ2-7, with a tentative D call TRBD2 (5 bases). The V and J ends lost 1 base and 3 bases respectively, with 10 bases between them. CDR1 and CDR2 from the germline V gene are MNHNS and SASEGT. The CDR3 spans 14 residues. Here the CDR3 DNA reads TGTGCCAGCAGTGAAGGGAGGTCATACTACGAGCAGTACTTC. Its translation: CASSEGRSYYEQYF.

The gene calls are TRBV29-1 and TRBJ1-5, with 9 positions matching TRBD1. Looked up from germline, CDR1 is SQVTM and CDR2 is ANQGSEA. J lost 4 bases, V lost 4 bases, and 5 bases had no gene match. The CDR3 totals 14 residues. The CDR3 loop is CSVATQGANQPQHF. Written as DNA, the CDR3 is TGCAGCGTTGCCACACAGGGGGCGAATCAGCCCCAGCATTTT.

V usage is TRBV9 and J usage is TRBJ1-4; 7 bases map to TRBD1. Germline trimming cut 3 bases from V and 7 bases from J; bases unmatched to any gene: 12. The germline V gene has CDR1 SGDLS and CDR2 YYNGEE. This CDR3 region has 16 residues. CDR3 loop: CASSAGRATGREKLFF. For the CDR3, the DNA is TGTGCCAGCAGCGCCGGACGCGCGACAGGGCGTGAAAAACTGTTTTTT.

The V gene is TRBV5-8, the J gene TRBJ1-4; 7 bases fit TRBD1. V was clipped by 4 bases and J by 0 bases; unmatched bases: 6. The CDR3 totals 16 residues. Germline CDR1 and CDR2: SGHTS and YDEGEE. CDR3 in amino acids: CASSKGQTPTNEKLFF. The CDR3 nucleotides are TGTGCCAGCAGCAAGGGACAGACACCAACTAATGAAAAACTGTTTTTT.

This chain joins TRBV5-1 and TRBJ2-1; 9 bases map to TRBD1. With 7 bases clipped from V and 5 bases from J, the junction kept 7 bases outside the gene matches. From germline, CDR1 is SGHRS and CDR2 YFSETQ. The CDR3 is 14 residues long. CDR3 residues: CASRGDRVDNEQFF. CDR3 DNA sequence: TGCGCCAGCCGGGGGGACAGGGTAGACAATGAGCAGTTCTTC.

The chain couples TRBV18 to TRBJ2-2, with TRBD1 identical over 8 bases. V lost 3 bases to trimming and J lost 2 bases; unmatched junction nucleotides: 11. Germline lookup yields CDR1 KGHSH and CDR2 LQKENI. This CDR3 has 18 amino acids. The CDR3 loop is CASSPFLPGQGNTGELFF. The DNA of the CDR3 is TGTGCCAGCTCACCGTTTCTCCCCGGACAGGGAAACACCGGGGAGCTGTTTTTT.

This clone was detected once. V gene TRBV7-8 combines with J gene TRBJ2-1, with TRBD2 as a possible D gene (6 bases). Germline CDR1 SGHVS, CDR2 FQNEAQ. CDR3 length: 16 amino acids. Trimming stripped 5 bases from V and 0 bases from J, with 14 bases between. The DNA of the CDR3 is TGTGCCAGCAGCAAGTCTAGCGCTAGCTCCTACAATGAGCAGTTCTTC. Its protein is CASSKSSASSYNEQFF.